The 15 T cell receptor beta chains given below trace back to one sample, sequenced in a study of shared clonotypes between healthy human individuals. TCRdb keeps only in-frame clones here, not all; method: immunoSEQ multiplex PCR. The repertoire holds around 440,000 clones, with approximately 77% as singletons. The sample comprised PBMCs. The receptors originated from a woman aged 40 to 50 in good health. Some clones in this sample may be carry-over from other donors' samples.

This clone has only a few counts. At one of its ends the junction is not consistent with the germline gene, which may arise from a read error. This chain joins TRBV10-3 and TRBJ1-1, with D perhaps matching TRBD1 (5 bases). The germline CDR1 and CDR2 sequences are ENHRY and SYGVKD. The CDR3 length is 14 residues. CDR3 amino acids: CASSEVTGVAEAFF. CDR3 nucleotides: TGTGCCAGCAGTGAAGTGACGGGGGTAGCTGAAGCTTTCTTT.

The chain has TRBV7-2 and TRBJ1-1; D not resolved. V lost 5 bases and J lost 1, with 8 bases in between. Germline CDR1 and CDR2: SGHTA and FQGNSA. This CDR3 region has 13 residues. The DNA of the CDR3 is TGTGCCAGCAGCCCACACGGGAACACTGAAGCTTTCTTT. Translating it yields CASSPHGNTEAFF.

This chain uses TRBV29-1 with TRBJ2-5; the D gene is possibly TRBD2 (7 bases). Germline V gene sequence: CDR1 SQVTM, CDR2 ANQGSEA. This CDR3 is 16 amino acids long. Trimming took off 6 bases at V and 3 bases at J, with 23 bases between the two ends. CDR3 loop: CSVTVGGGSAKETQYF. The CDR3 nucleotides read TGCAGCGTCACAGTGGGAGGGGGTTCAGCCAAAGAGACCCAGTACTTC.

The rearrangement uses TRBV11-2 and TRBJ2-1, with D possibly being TRBD2 (5 bases). Germline V CDR1 and CDR2: SGHAT, FQNNGV. V shed 3 bases and J shed 0 bases, with 6 bases lying between them. The length of the CDR3 is 14 residues. The CDR3 is CASSLGSSYNEQFF. DNA for the CDR3: TGTGCCAGCAGCTTGGGGAGCTCCTACAATGAGCAGTTCTTC.

This rearrangement joins TRBV27 to TRBJ1-1; TRBD1 agrees at 7 bases. This CDR3 has 17 amino acids. Germline V gene sequence: CDR1 MNHEY, CDR2 SMNVEV (reference sequence). Trimming took 5 bases from V and 0 from J; bases not matched to a gene: 12. CDR3 protein: CASSPGQAFVMNTEAFF. For the CDR3, the DNA is TGTGCCAGCAGTCCCGGACAGGCCTTCGTCATGAACACTGAAGCTTTCTTT.

This chain joins TRBV5-1 and TRBJ2-7; 7 bases are shared with TRBD1. There are 15 residues in the CDR3. In germline, CDR1 is SGHRS, CDR2 YFSETQ. V lost 0 bases to trimming and J lost 3 bases; unmatched junction nucleotides: 6. The CDR3 reads CASSLDETGYYEQYF. In DNA form, the CDR3 reads TGCGCCAGCAGCTTGGACGAGACAGGGTACTACGAGCAGTACTTC. The full variable domain, with the rest looked up from reference TRBV5-1 and TRBJ2-7, is KAGVTQTPRYLIKTRGQQVTLSCSPISGHRSVSWYQQTPGQGLQFLFEYFSETQRNKGNFPGRFSGRQFSNSRSEMNVSTLELGDSALYLCASSLDETGYYEQYFGPGTRLTVT.

This clone has just one count. The chain joins TRBV10-3 to TRBJ2-7, with D perhaps TRBD2 (5 bases). Germline V lookup: CDR1 ENHRY, CDR2 SYGVKD. V dropped 4 bases and J dropped 4 bases, with 8 bases sitting between them. This CDR3 is 12 amino acids long. CDR3 protein: CAISGGEYEQYF. CDR3 in DNA: TGTGCCATCAGTGGGGGAGAGTACGAGCAGTACTTC.

The V gene is TRBV5-1, the J gene TRBJ1-2, with TRBD1 identical over 10 bases. The CDR3 is 15 amino acids. The germline CDR1 and CDR2 sequences are SGHRS and YFSETQ. The trim removed 3 bases at V and 2 bases at J, leaving 4 bases unmatched. This CDR3 reads CASSSGQGDNYGYTF. In nucleotides, the CDR3 is TGCGCCAGCAGCTCCGGACAGGGGGACAACTATGGCTACACCTTC.

Note on this clone: A much larger clone lies a single base off, so this may be a read error. The same CDR3 is also encoded by other DNA sequences in this sample. The chain joins TRBV11-2 to TRBJ2-7; D is perhaps TRBD1 (5 bases). The V end was cut by 1 base, the J end by 3 bases, with 10 bases between. Germline values: CDR1 SGHAT, CDR2 FQNNGV. The CDR3 consists of 14 residues. Here the CDR3 DNA reads TGTGCCAGCAGCTTAGGGCAGGGCCTCTACGAGCAGTACTTC. Its translation is CASSLGQGLYEQYF. The variable domain in full, with the rest retrieved from reference TRBV11-2 and TRBJ2-7, is EAGVAQSPRYKIIEKRQSVAFWCNPISGHATLYWYQQILGQGPKLLIQFQNNGVVDDSQLPKDRFSAERLKGVDSTLKIQPAKLEDSAVYLCASSLGQGLYEQYFGPGTRLTVT.

J is TRBJ2-1 and V is TRBV7-3, with D unresolved. Trimming removed 4 bases at V and 4 bases at J, with 5 bases between. The CDR3 runs 12 residues. The germline CDR1 and CDR2 sequences are SGHTA and FQGTGA. The CDR3 coding sequence is TGTGCCAGCAGCTGCAATTACAATGAGCAGTTCTTC. Its protein product is CASSCNYNEQFF.

The chain couples TRBV11-2 to TRBJ1-4; TRBD1 matches at 8 bases. From germline, CDR1 is SGHAT and CDR2 FQNNGV. There are 15 residues in the CDR3. Trimming cost V 5 bases and J 7 bases; bases outside gene matches: 9. CDR3 amino acids: CASSRATGVIEKLFF. Here the CDR3 DNA reads TGTGCCAGCAGCAGGGCGACAGGGGTAATTGAAAAACTGTTTTTT.

As regards this clone: This likely came from a read error, as a far larger clone is one base away. Here the CDR3 reads CASSPWTAMSTEAFF. The CDR3 DNA sequence: TGTGCCAGCTCACCCTGGACAGCCATGAGCACTGAAGCTTTCTTT. The genes are TRBV18 and TRBJ1-1; weak D call: TRBD1 (6 bases). The CDR3 is 15 amino acids. V was trimmed by 3 bases and J by 4 bases, leaving 15 bases between them. Germline V gene data show CDR1 as KGHSH and CDR2 as LQKENI.

V and J are TRBV6-1 and TRBJ2-5, with a possible D match to TRBD1 (6 bases). There are 14 residues in the CDR3. In germline, CDR1 is MNHNS, CDR2 SASEGT. Trimming took off 6 bases at V and 3 bases at J, with 14 bases between the two ends. The CDR3 DNA sequence: TGTGCCAGCAGAAACAGGGATAATAAAGAGACCCAGTACTTC. It codes for CASRNRDNKETQYF.

The chain is built from TRBV30 and TRBJ1-4; D unresolved. The germline V gene has CDR1 GTSNPN and CDR2 SVGIG (reference sequence). Trimming stripped 2 bases from V and 8 bases from J, with 9 bases between. The CDR3 runs 12 residues. The CDR3 DNA follows: TGTGCCTGGAGTTCGACGGTCGAAAAACTGTTTTTT. Its protein is CAWSSTVEKLFF.

This clone was recorded a few times. The chain links TRBV10-3 to TRBJ2-2, with D tentatively TRBD1 (6 bases). Germline values: CDR1 ENHRY, CDR2 SYGVKD. The CDR3 length is 18 residues. The V gene lost 2 bases and the J gene lost 4 bases, with 20 bases spanning the gap. CDR3 in DNA: TGTGCCATCAGTGAGCACCGGCAGGGGCGTCTTAGCACCGGGGAGCTGTTTTTT. It translates to CAISEHRQGRLSTGELFF.